This passage covers 5 T cell receptor beta chains from one sample sequenced in a study of high-grade serous ovarian cancer treatment subgroups (dated by TCRdb to the early 2020s). Tumor samples were collected prior to definitive surgery or chemotherapy. Libraries came from the immunoSEQ multiplex PCR assay. TCRdb re-hosts the immuneACCESS table, in-frame sequences only. Its copies lack some clones; in the studies checked, an unresolved V gene accounts for under half of them, and the cause for the rest is not known. In this sample the table shows 35,000 to 45,000 clones, about four fifths of which occur a single time. The ten top clones hold around 3.3% of the sample. Sample: tumor tissue. These TCRs come from a human donor with high-grade serous ovarian cancer.

This chain uses TRBV19 with TRBJ1-5, with TRBD1 matching 7 bases. Germline V gives CDR1 LNHDA, CDR2 SQIVND (reference sequence). Trimming took 4 bases from V and 5 from J; bases not matched to a gene: 8. The CDR3 has 15 residues. DNA of the CDR3: TGTGCCAGTAGTACCCTCCGGGACAGCTATCAGCCCCAGCATTTT. This codes for CASSTLRDSYQPQHF. Using reference TRBV19 and TRBJ1-5 for the parts outside the CDR3, the full variable domain is DGGITQSPKYLFRKEGQNVTLSCEQNLNHDAMYWYRQDPGQGLRLIYYSQIVNDFQKGDIAEGYSVSREKKESFPLTVTSAQKNPTAFYLCASSTLRDSYQPQHFGDGTRLSIL.

The genes are TRBV27 and TRBJ1-3; 8 bases map to TRBD1. V was pared by 1 base and J by 8 bases, with 4 bases of the junction left unmatched. Per the germline V gene, CDR1 is MNHEY and CDR2 is SMNVEV (reference sequence). The CDR3 has 14 residues. The CDR3 nucleotides read TGTGCCAGCAGTTTATGGACAGGGTCGGACACCATATATTTT. Translation gives CASSLWTGSDTIYF.

This chain joins TRBV11-2 and TRBJ2-7; 9 bases align to TRBD2. CDR1 and CDR2 from the germline V gene are SGHAT and FQNNGV. CDR3 length equals 15 residues. J was trimmed by 2 bases and V by 5 bases; bases with no gene match: 7. CDR3: CASSPRTSVTYEQYF. Written as DNA, the CDR3 is TGTGCCAGCAGCCCGAGGACTAGCGTGACCTACGAGCAGTACTTC. Full variable domain (outside the CDR3, taken from reference TRBV11-2 and TRBJ2-7): EAGVAQSPRYKIIEKRQSVAFWCNPISGHATLYWYQQILGQGPKLLIQFQNNGVVDDSQLPKDRFSAERLKGVDSTLKIQPAKLEDSAVYLCASSPRTSVTYEQYFGPGTRLTVT.

This chain uses TRBV4-3 with TRBJ2-2; TRBD2 aligns across 9 bases. The V gene end was trimmed by 0 bases and the J gene end by 1 base; junction bases not matched to a gene: 6. From germline, CDR1 is LGHNA and CDR2 YSLEER. The CDR3 extends over 18 amino acids. The CDR3 region has the DNA TGCGCCAGCAGCCAAGATGGCCTAGCGGGAAAGAACACCGGGGAGCTGTTTTTT. This sequence encodes CASSQDGLAGKNTGELFF.

The J gene is TRBJ2-1, the V gene TRBV7-2; 8 nucleotides line up with TRBD2. After removal of 1 base from V and 9 bases from J, the junction contained 11 bases not matched to a gene. The CDR3 has 16 residues. Germline assignment: CDR1 SGHTA and CDR2 FQGNSA. The CDR3: CASSLVLGLGGGEQFF. CDR3 bases: TGTGCCAGCAGCTTAGTGTTGGGACTAGGCGGTGGTGAGCAGTTCTTC.